Below, one T cell receptor (beta chain) is given with its context. The data derive from a study of shared clonotypes between healthy human individuals. Assay: immunoSEQ multiplex PCR; the TCRdb copy retains only in-frame clones and omits some. The data contain some 2,000,000 clones, approximately 94% of them seen just once; the ten biggest clones take up approximately 0.13%. V gave up 0 bases and J gave up 7 bases, with 12 bases separating them. CDR1 and CDR2 (germline): ENHRY, SYGVKD. The CDR3 consists of 14 residues. The J gene is TRBJ1-1, the V gene TRBV10-3; possible D gene TRBD1, 6 bases. The material sequenced was naive CD4+ T cells sorted from blood. Subset meaning: CD45RA+ positively selected. This clonotype was sampled from a man younger than 30 in good health. CDR3 in DNA: TGTGCCATCAGTGAGTCGGCCCCAGGGGTTGAAGCTTTCTTT. It translates to CAISESAPGVEAFF.